These 26 T cell receptor beta chains originate from one sample sequenced in a study of beta chain features in type 1 diabetes. Isolated RNA was reverse transcribed in full, so expressed TCRB transcripts were sequenced. Sequencing used immunoSEQ multiplex PCR; TCRdb keeps in-frame clones, though not all of them. The sample carries hundreds of thousands of clones, 8% recorded once. Sequenced material: central memory CD4+ T cells from blood. All receptors derive from a woman aged 18-30 years in good health.

Concerning this clone itself: Other DNA sequences within the sample encode an identical CDR3. This chain joins TRBV7-9 and TRBJ2-7; unclear D gene. Per the germline V gene, CDR1 is SEHNR and CDR2 is FQNEAQ (reference sequence). CDR3 size: 12 residues. V lost 2 bases to trimming and J lost 7 bases, with 9 bases between them. This CDR3 reads CASSLTVGEQYF. The CDR3 DNA reads as TGTGCCAGCAGCTTAACGGTAGGGGAGCAGTACTTC.

This clone was seen many times. V usage is TRBV18 and J usage is TRBJ2-2, with TRBD2 identical over 7 bases. Germline CDR1 reads KGHSH; CDR2 reads LQKENI. This CDR3 comprises 15 residues. V was clipped by 2 bases and J by 3 bases; unmatched bases: 3. The CDR3 bases are TGTGCCAGCTCACCAGGGACTACTCACACCGGGGAGCTGTTTTTT. Residues: CASSPGTTHTGELFF.

The rearrangement links TRBV7-8 to TRBJ2-5; 8 bases agree with TRBD2. Trimming cost V 7 bases and J 1 base; bases outside gene matches: 5. This CDR3 is 14 amino acids long. From germline, CDR1 is SGHVS and CDR2 FQNEAQ. The CDR3 bases are TGTGCCAGCAAGCGGGAGTACGGCCAAGAGACCCAGTACTTC. The encoded protein is CASKREYGQETQYF.

This chain uses TRBV5-1 with TRBJ2-7; unclear D gene. V was pared by 0 bases and J by 6 bases, with 10 bases between. The CDR3 covers 13 residues. The germline V gene encodes CDR1 SGHRS and CDR2 YFSETQ. CDR3 sequence reads: CASSLGGPPEQYF. DNA of the CDR3: TGCGCCAGCAGCTTGGGGGGTCCCCCCGAGCAGTACTTC.

CDR3 DNA: TGTGCCAGTAGGCCTCTCGACTGGGGTGAAGCTTTCTTT. This codes for CASRPLDWGEAFF. The V gene is TRBV19, the J gene TRBJ1-1, with D unresolved. This CDR3 comprises 13 residues. Germline V lookup: CDR1 LNHDA, CDR2 SQIVND (reference sequence). Trimming cost V 6 bases and J 7 bases, with 15 bases left between them.

This clone was detected ten times or more. This chain joins TRBV23-1 and TRBJ2-7, with TRBD1 as a possible D gene (6 bases). TRBV23-1 is an open reading frame whose function is uncertain. This CDR3 is built from 16 residues. V lost 6 bases and J 2 bases, leaving 20 bases between the germline ends. The CDR3 bases are TGCGCCAGCAGAAGAGCCAGGACAGAGAAGACCTACGAGCAGTACTTC. Protein product: CASRRARTEKTYEQYF.

The CDR3 region has the DNA TGTGCCAGCAGCTGGACAAACCAAAACTATGGCTACACCTTC. This sequence encodes CASSWTNQNYGYTF. The chain links TRBV5-4 to TRBJ1-2; a weak D match, TRBD1 (5 bases). V was cut by 3 bases and J by 2 bases, with 11 bases left in between. The CDR3 is 14 amino acids. In germline, CDR1 is SGHNT, CDR2 YYREEE (reference sequence).

This clone has more than one count but fewer than ten. The CDR3 DNA reads TGTGCCAGCAGCTTGGAGGACGGAGCCTTACGCACCTTC. Amino acids: CASSLEDGALRTF. The gene calls are TRBV5-5 and TRBJ1-2; D unresolved. CDR1 is SGHKS and CDR2 is YYEKEE in the germline V gene (reference sequence). V was pared by 0 bases and J by 13 bases, with 16 bases between. The CDR3 contains 13 residues.

As regards this clone: The junction differs from germline at one of its ends, possibly a read error. V is TRBV4-2 and J is TRBJ2-5; 7 bases agree with TRBD1. This CDR3 region has 15 residues. Germline V gene lookup returns CDR1 LGHNA and CDR2 YNFKEQ. CDR3 coding DNA: TGTGCCAGCAGCAAAGAGCCGGGACAGCTCTTTACCCAGTACTTC. It codes for CASSKEPGQLFTQYF.

The chain couples TRBV11-2 to TRBJ2-2; 11 positions agree with TRBD2. Germline assignment: CDR1 SGHAT and CDR2 FQNNGV. The V and J ends lost 2 bases and 2 bases, in that order; junction bases with no gene match: 4. The CDR3 consists of 17 residues. The CDR3 nucleotides are TGTGCCAGCAGCTTATTAGCGGGAGGGCTAAACACCGGGGAGCTGTTTTTT. This sequence encodes CASSLLAGGLNTGELFF.

The CDR3 coding sequence is TGTGCCAGCTCGGACAGGGTGGACTATGGCTACACCTTC. Translation: CASSDRVDYGYTF. The genes are TRBV18 and TRBJ1-2; 8 bases agree with TRBD1. The length of the CDR3 is 13 residues. V trimming: 6 bases; J trimming: 3 bases; junction bases outside the gene matches: 3. The germline CDR1 and CDR2 sequences are KGHSH and LQKENI.

The chain joins TRBV18 to TRBJ1-5, with TRBD1 as a possible D gene (5 bases). The ends were cut back, 5 bases at V and 3 bases at J, with 11 bases in the middle. The germline CDR1 and CDR2 sequences are KGHSH and LQKENI. The CDR3 sequence is 14 residues long. In DNA form, the CDR3 reads TGTGCCAGCTCATCAGGGTACTACAATCAGCCCCAGCATTTT. Its translation: CASSSGYYNQPQHF.

The chain recombines TRBV6-6 with TRBJ2-5; D is perhaps TRBD1 or TRBD2 (6 bases each). CDR3 length equals 15 residues. V lost 0 bases, J lost 6 bases, and 14 bases lay in between. Germline-derived CDR1 and CDR2 are MNHNY and SVGAGI (reference sequence). CDR3 nucleotide sequence: TGTGCCAGCAGTTACTCGAGTGGGGGCGGGAAGACCCAGTACTTC. Protein product: CASSYSSGGGKTQYF.

This chain joins TRBV29-1 and TRBJ2-1; D unresolved. This CDR3 is built from 13 residues. V was shortened by 6 bases and J by 8 bases, with 17 bases between the two germline ends. In germline, CDR1 is SQVTM, CDR2 ANQGSEA. The CDR3 spells CSVSVGWVYEQFF. In DNA form, the CDR3 reads TGCAGCGTGAGTGTGGGTTGGGTGTATGAGCAGTTCTTC.

This clone has more than one count but fewer than ten. This sequence joins TRBV5-1 and TRBJ2-7; a possible D gene is TRBD2 (6 bases). The CDR3 spans 14 residues. The V gene lost 3 bases and the J gene lost 2 bases, with 12 bases spanning the gap. Per germline, CDR1 SGHRS and CDR2 YFSETQ. The CDR3 here is CASSSKGTAYEQYF. For the CDR3, the DNA is TGCGCCAGCAGCTCAAAAGGGACTGCCTACGAGCAGTACTTC.

The chain carries TRBV5-1 and TRBJ2-3, with 7 bases identical to TRBD2. The trim removed 5 bases at V and 6 bases at J, leaving 15 bases unmatched. This CDR3 is 16 amino acids long. The germline V gene has CDR1 SGHRS and CDR2 YFSETQ. The CDR3 DNA reads as TGCGCCAGCAGGATTTTGTGGGGTAGCGGGCCCGATACGCAGTATTTT. Translated: CASRILWGSGPDTQYF.

The rearrangement joins TRBV7-2 to TRBJ2-3; weak D call: TRBD1 (5 bases). The CDR3 length is 15 residues. Trimming took off 8 bases at V and 0 bases at J, with 15 bases between the two ends. Germline values: CDR1 SGHTA, CDR2 FQGNSA. CDR3 DNA: TGTGCCAGCGACCGCGACAGCTATAGCACAGATACGCAGTATTTT. Encoded protein: CASDRDSYSTDTQYF.

This clone was counted only a few times. This rearrangement joins TRBV10-3 to TRBJ2-1; no reliable D call. With 8 bases removed from V and 10 bases from J, the gap between germline ends came to 12 bases. CDR3 length: 11 residues. The V gene's germline CDR1 is ENHRY and CDR2 SYGVKD. This CDR3 reads CAIADLSEQFF. The CDR3 region has the DNA TGTGCCATCGCAGACTTAAGCGAGCAGTTCTTC.

This clone was detected a few times. The chain carries TRBV6-5 and TRBJ1-3; unclear D gene. Per germline, CDR1 MNHEY and CDR2 SVGAGI. V lost 5 bases, J lost 0 bases, and 5 bases lay in between. The CDR3 loop spans 13 amino acids. The CDR3 protein is CASSQYSGNTIYF. The CDR3 region has the DNA TGTGCCAGCAGTCAGTACTCTGGAAACACCATATATTTT.

This clone showed up just a few times. This chain uses TRBV29-1 with TRBJ2-1, with 8 nucleotides matching TRBD1. The CDR3 spans 14 residues. Looked up from germline, CDR1 is SQVTM and CDR2 is ANQGSEA. The CDR3, as DNA: TGCAGTGCCGAGGGGCGGACAGGGAGGACTGAGCAGTTCTTC. As protein: CSAEGRTGRTEQFF.

This clone was observed at least ten times. The chain links TRBV7-2 to TRBJ2-7; 7 nucleotides align to TRBD1. Germline CDR1 is SGHTA and CDR2 is FQGNSA. CDR3 length: 14 residues. J gave up 3 bases and V 3 bases, and 5 bases lay outside the gene matches. The CDR3 DNA is TGTGCCAGCAGCTTCGAGACAGGGAACTACGAGCAGTACTTC. It is translated as CASSFETGNYEQYF.

This clone has a handful of counts. The genes are TRBV6-5 and TRBJ2-7; 8 nucleotides line up with TRBD2. CDR3 length: 14 amino acids. Unmatched junction bases numbered 10, after V lost 6 bases and J lost 6 bases. The germline CDR1 and CDR2 sequences are MNHEY and SVGAGI. DNA of the CDR3: TGTGCCAGCAGATTCGGGAGGGCAACTGGCGAGCAGTACTTC. This encodes CASRFGRATGEQYF.

This clone was observed a few times. The rearrangement uses TRBV7-3 and TRBJ2-3; unclear D gene. The CDR3 extends over 14 amino acids. The germline CDR1 and CDR2 sequences are SGHTA and FQGTGA. V dropped 1 base and J dropped 4 bases, with 9 bases sitting between them. CDR3 amino acids: CASSLNGRADTQYF. DNA of the CDR3: TGTGCCAGCAGCTTAAATGGTCGGGCAGATACGCAGTATTTT.

The CDR3 loop reads CASSPRRGEAGYTF. In nucleotides, the CDR3 is TGTGCCAGCAGTCCACGTAGGGGCGAGGCTGGGTACACCTTC. The chain employs TRBV27 and TRBJ1-2, with D tentatively TRBD1 (5 bases). V was cut by 5 bases and J by 11 bases, with 21 bases left in between. The CDR3 runs to 14 residues. Germline values: CDR1 MNHEY, CDR2 SMNVEV (reference sequence).

The chain links TRBV5-1 to TRBJ1-6, with D perhaps TRBD1 (6 bases). CDR1 and CDR2 (germline): SGHRS, YFSETQ. This CDR3 has 16 residues. V gave up 2 bases and J gave up 7 bases, with 16 bases separating them. The CDR3 DNA is TGCGCCAGCAGCTTTCTTGGGGGCGAGCGGAATTCACCCCTCCACTTT. The encoded protein is CASSFLGGERNSPLHF. Filled out from reference TRBV5-1 and TRBJ1-6, the complete variable domain reads KAGVTQTPRYLIKTRGQQVTLSCSPISGHRSVSWYQQTPGQGLQFLFEYFSETQRNKGNFPGRFSGRQFSNSRSEMNVSTLELGDSALYLCASSFLGGERNSPLHFGNGTRLTVT.

This clone was counted between two and nine times. The V call is TRBV28, the J call TRBJ2-1; 16 nucleotides match TRBD2. Germline CDR1 MDHEN, CDR2 SYDVKM. CDR3 length equals 18 residues. The ends lost 6 bases at V and 7 bases at J; junction bases unmatched: 12. Here the CDR3 reads CASRNAGLAGGSANEQFF. The CDR3 nucleotides are TGTGCCAGCAGAAATGCGGGACTAGCGGGAGGGAGTGCGAATGAGCAGTTCTTC.